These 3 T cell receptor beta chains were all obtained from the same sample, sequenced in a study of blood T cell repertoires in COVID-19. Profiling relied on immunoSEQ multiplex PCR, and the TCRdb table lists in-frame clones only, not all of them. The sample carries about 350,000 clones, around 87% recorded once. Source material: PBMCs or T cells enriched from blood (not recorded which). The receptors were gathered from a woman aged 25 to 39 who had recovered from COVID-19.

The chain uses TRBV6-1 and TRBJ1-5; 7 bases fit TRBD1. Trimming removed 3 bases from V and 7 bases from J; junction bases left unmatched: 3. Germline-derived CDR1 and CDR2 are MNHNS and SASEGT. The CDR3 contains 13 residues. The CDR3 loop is CASSDNRGQPQHF. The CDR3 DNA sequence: TGTGCCAGCAGTGATAACAGGGGCCAGCCCCAGCATTTT.

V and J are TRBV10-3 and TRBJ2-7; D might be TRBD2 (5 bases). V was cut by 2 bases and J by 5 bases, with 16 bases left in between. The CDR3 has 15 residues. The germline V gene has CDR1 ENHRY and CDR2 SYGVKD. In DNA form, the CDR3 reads TGTGCCATCAGTGAGCCCCTACGGAGGCCCGACGAGCAGTACTTC. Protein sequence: CAISEPLRRPDEQYF.

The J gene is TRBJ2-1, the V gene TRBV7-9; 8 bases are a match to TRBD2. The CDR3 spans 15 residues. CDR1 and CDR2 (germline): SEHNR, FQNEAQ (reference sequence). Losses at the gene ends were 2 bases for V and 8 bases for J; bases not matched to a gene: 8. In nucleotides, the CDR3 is TGTGCCAGCAGCTTACAGCGGGGGTGGAAGGATGAGCAGTTCTTC. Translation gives CASSLQRGWKDEQFF.